This paragraph reports one T cell receptor (beta chain). This record comes from a study of OX40 agonist ivuxolimab in advanced cancers. V shed 6 bases, J shed 7 bases, and the junction held 12 bases outside the gene matches. This CDR3 contains 15 residues. CDR1 MNHNS and CDR2 SASEGT come from the germline V gene. This table comes from immunoSEQ multiplex PCR, and its TCRdb copy is limited to in-frame clones, with some not included. Among 75,000 to 85,000 clones, roughly 84% were seen once, and the ten largest hold over 0.2%. The cohort excluded patients with autoimmune disease history or systemic immunosuppression.

The sequence was obtained from an adult with an advanced solid tumor such as melanoma, head and neck, liver or kidney cancer. The J gene is TRBJ2-1, the V gene TRBV6-1, with TRBD2 matching 7 bases. The specimen was CD4+ or CD8+ T cells sorted from blood, collected in a trial of the OX40 agonist ivuxolimab. CDR3 DNA: TGTGCCAGCAGAATGAGCGGGACGACCGGAAATGAGCAGTTCTTC. This encodes CASRMSGTTGNEQFF.